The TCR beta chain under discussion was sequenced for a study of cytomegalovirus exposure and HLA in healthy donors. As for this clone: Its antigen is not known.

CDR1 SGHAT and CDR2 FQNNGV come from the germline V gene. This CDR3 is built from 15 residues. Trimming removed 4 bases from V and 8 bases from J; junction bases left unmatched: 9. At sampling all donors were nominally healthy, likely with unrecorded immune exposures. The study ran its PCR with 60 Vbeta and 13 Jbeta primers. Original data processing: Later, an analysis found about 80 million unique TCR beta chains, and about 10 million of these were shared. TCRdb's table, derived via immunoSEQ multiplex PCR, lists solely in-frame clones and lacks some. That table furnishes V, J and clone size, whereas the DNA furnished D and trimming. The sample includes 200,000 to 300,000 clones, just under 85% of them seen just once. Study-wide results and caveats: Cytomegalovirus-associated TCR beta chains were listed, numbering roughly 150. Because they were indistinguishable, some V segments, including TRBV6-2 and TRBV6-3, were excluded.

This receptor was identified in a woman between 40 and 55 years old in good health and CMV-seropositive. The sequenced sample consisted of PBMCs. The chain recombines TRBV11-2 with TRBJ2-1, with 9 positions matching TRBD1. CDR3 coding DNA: TGTGCCAGCAGCTCGGACCGGGACAGGGCGTATGAGCAGTTCTTC. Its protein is CASSSDRDRAYEQFF.